The rows below give T cell receptor beta chains drawn from one sample of a study of metastatic and nonmetastatic thyroid tumors. Through MiXCR, TCRdb re-clonotyped the PCR reads. Among around 30,000 clones, over 15% were seen once, and the ten largest hold under 12%. Sequencing input: blood. All receptors come from a female donor with papillary thyroid cancer or a benign thyroid nodule (not recorded which). Some clones in this sample may be carry-over from other donors' samples. Both conserved end residues are part of each CDR3. Each record gives: CDR3 protein, CDR3 DNA, clone size, V gene, J gene, D gene. The D gene is left open where the match is weak. Where a row states a size, it is once, few, many or the class of an expanded clone; other rows omit it.

CDR3: CASSSDTAGGYTF; DNA: TGTGCCAGCAGCTCGGACACGGCGGGCGGCTACACCTTC; size: many; V: TRBV5-4; J: TRBJ1-2; D: -
CDR3: CASSPSVETGEQFF; DNA: TGTGCCAGCAGCCCCAGCGTAGAGACGGGTGAGCAGTTCTTC; size: many; V: TRBV6-4; J: TRBJ2-1; D: -
CDR3: CASSQGFGGRGMEQFF; DNA: TGTGCCAGCAGCCAAGGGTTCGGGGGGAGGGGGATGGAGCAGTTCTTC; size: many; V: TRBV3-1; J: TRBJ2-1; D: -
CDR3: CAIGDGQGAVYTF; DNA: TGTGCCATCGGGGACGGGCAGGGGGCTGTCTACACCTTC; size: few; V: TRBV10-3; J: TRBJ1-2; D: TRBD1
CDR3: CASSPPRLAGNYEQYF; DNA: TGTGCCAGCTCACCACCGAGACTAGCGGGGAACTACGAGCAGTACTTC; size: many; V: TRBV18; J: TRBJ2-7; D: TRBD2
CDR3: CASEGRLQVGYTF; DNA: TGTGCCAGCGAGGGACGCCTCCAGGTCGGCTACACCTTC; size: many; V: TRBV2; J: TRBJ1-2; D: -
CDR3: CSALRFAGANVLTF; DNA: TGCAGTGCACTGAGGTTCGCTGGGGCCAACGTCCTGACTTTC; size: many; V: TRBV20-1; J: TRBJ2-6; D: -
CDR3: CASRTPTSTDKQYF; DNA: TGCGCCAGCAGGACGCCCACTAGCACAGATAAGCAGTATTTT; size: -; V: TRBV5-1; J: TRBJ2-3; D: -
CDR3: CASSKGTGGGGYTF; DNA: TGTGCCAGCAGTAAAGGGACAGGGGGTGGCGGCTACACCTTC; size: medium-sized; V: TRBV6-1; J: TRBJ1-2; D: TRBD1
CDR3: CSARYGDDQPQHF; DNA: TGCAGTGCTAGATATGGGGATGATCAGCCCCAGCATTTT; size: many; V: TRBV20-1; J: TRBJ1-5; D: -
CDR3: CASSWDGDEANYGYTF; DNA: TGTGCCAGCAGCTGGGACGGAGATGAAGCTAACTATGGCTACACCTTC; size: once; V: TRBV5-5; J: TRBJ1-2; D: -
CDR3: CASSIQAQGPRNYGSPLHF; DNA: TGTGCCAGTAGTATACAAGCGCAGGGCCCAAGGAATTATGGATCACCCCTCCACTTT; size: many; V: TRBV19; J: TRBJ1-6; D: -
CDR3: CASSLSGRGDGELFF; DNA: TGTGCCAGCAGCTTGAGCGGGAGGGGGGACGGGGAGCTGTTTTTT; size: -; V: TRBV6-1; J: TRBJ2-2; D: TRBD2
CDR3: CASSLTGGVETQYF; DNA: TGTGCCAGCAGCCTAACAGGGGGGGTGGAGACCCAGTACTTC; size: -; V: TRBV7-9; J: TRBJ2-5; D: -
CDR3: CASSRGGSYNEQFF; DNA: TGCGCCAGCAGCCGGGGGGGTTCCTACAATGAGCAGTTCTTC; size: few; V: TRBV4-1; J: TRBJ2-1; D: TRBD2
CDR3: CASSLTGLALETQYF; DNA: TGTGCCAGCAGCTTGACGGGACTAGCGTTGGAGACCCAGTACTTC; size: many; V: TRBV13; J: TRBJ2-5; D: TRBD2
CDR3: CASSYSVYEQFF; DNA: TGTGCCAGCAGTTACTCGGTCTATGAGCAGTTCTTC; size: few; V: TRBV6-2/TRBV6-3; J: TRBJ2-1; D: -
CDR3: CASSQVLVRTDTQYF; DNA: TGTGCCAGCAGCCAAGTCCTGGTTCGCACAGATACGCAGTATTTT; size: many; V: TRBV4-2; J: TRBJ2-3; D: -
CDR3: CASSTRAQKELFF; DNA: TGTGCCAGCAGCACCAGGGCCCAGAAGGAGCTGTTTTTT; size: few; V: TRBV6-1; J: TRBJ2-2; D: -
CDR3: CASSFGTENGYTF; DNA: TGTGCCAGCAGTTTTGGGACAGAAAATGGCTACACCTTC; size: many; V: TRBV12-3/TRBV12-4; J: TRBJ1-2; D: TRBD1
CDR3: CASSLDPGTYEQSF; DNA: TGCGCCAGCAGCTTAGATCCCGGAACCTACGAGCAGTCCTTC; size: once; V: TRBV11-2; J: TRBJ2-7; D: -
CDR3: CASSHGPPGSSTDTQYF; DNA: TGTGCCAGCAGCCACGGCCCCCCAGGGTCTAGCACAGATACGCAGTATTTT; size: many; V: TRBV11-2; J: TRBJ2-3; D: -
CDR3: CASSPGVDGRAREQYF; DNA: TGTGCCAGCTCACCAGGTGTAGACGGGAGGGCCCGCGAGCAGTACTTC; size: once; V: TRBV18; J: TRBJ2-7; D: TRBD2
CDR3: CAGKGGGNTEAFF; DNA: TGTGCCGGGAAGGGGGGGGGGAACACTGAAGCTTTCTTT; size: many; V: TRBV19; J: TRBJ1-1; D: -
CDR3: CASSLQQGLAGANVLTF; DNA: TGCGCCAGCAGCCTCCAACAGGGGTTAGCTGGGGCCAACGTCCTGACTTTC; size: many; V: TRBV4-1; J: TRBJ2-6; D: TRBD1
CDR3: CSARSGGQGLRYGYTF; DNA: TGCAGTGCTAGATCAGGGGGGCAGGGTCTTCGCTATGGCTACACCTTC; size: many; V: TRBV20-1; J: TRBJ1-2; D: TRBD1
CDR3: CASSQGVGRGSGANVLTF; DNA: TGTGCCAGCAGCCAAGGGGTAGGGAGAGGCTCTGGGGCCAACGTCCTGACTTTC; size: many; V: TRBV3-1; J: TRBJ2-6; D: -
CDR3: CASSEQNEQFF; DNA: TGTGCCAGCAGTGAGCAAAATGAGCAGTTCTTC; size: many; V: TRBV6-1; J: TRBJ2-1; D: -
CDR3: CASTRGGVGEAFF; DNA: TGTGCCAGCACCCGGGGGGGGGTAGGTGAAGCTTTCTTT; size: many; V: TRBV12-3/TRBV12-4; J: TRBJ1-1; D: -
CDR3: CATAPGQNSPLHF; DNA: TGTGCCACCGCACCGGGACAGAATTCACCCCTCCACTTT; size: few; V: TRBV15; J: TRBJ1-6; D: TRBD1
CDR3: CASSPGGWPNEKLFF; DNA: TGTGCCAGCAGCCCGGGGGGGTGGCCTAATGAAAAACTGTTTTTT; size: many; V: TRBV2; J: TRBJ1-4; D: -
CDR3: CSARGLLAEETQYF; DNA: TGCAGTGCTAGGGGTCTACTAGCAGAGGAGACCCAGTACTTC; size: many; V: TRBV20-1; J: TRBJ2-5; D: -
CDR3: CASTLRSSLTDTQYF; DNA: TGTGCCAGCACCTTGCGGTCCTCCCTCACAGATACGCAGTATTTT; size: many; V: TRBV7-6; J: TRBJ2-3; D: -
CDR3: CASGRGSNQPQHF; DNA: TGTGCCAGCGGTCGGGGGAGCAATCAGCCCCAGCATTTT; size: -; V: TRBV28; J: TRBJ1-5; D: -
CDR3: CASTLDPFYEQYF; DNA: TGTGCCAGCACCTTAGACCCGTTCTACGAGCAGTACTTC; size: -; V: TRBV28; J: TRBJ2-7; D: -
CDR3: CSVGQTGSYEQYF; DNA: TGCAGCGTTGGGCAGACTGGCTCCTACGAGCAGTACTTC; size: many; V: TRBV29-1; J: TRBJ2-7; D: -
CDR3: CASSYESPATRFLYNEQFF; DNA: TGTGCCAGCAGTTACGAATCCCCCGCGACTAGGTTCCTTTACAATGAGCAGTTCTTC; size: -; V: TRBV6-2/TRBV6-3; J: TRBJ2-1; D: -
CDR3: CASSQGRGPGNTIYF; DNA: TGTGCCAGCAGCCAAGGTCGGGGGCCTGGAAACACCATATATTTT; size: many; V: TRBV3-1; J: TRBJ1-3; D: -
CDR3: CASSPGAGTGAYEQYF; DNA: TGTGCCAGTAGTCCCGGGGCGGGGACAGGAGCCTACGAGCAGTACTTC; size: many; V: TRBV19; J: TRBJ2-7; D: TRBD1
CDR3: CASSPFARGDTQYF; DNA: TGTGCCAGCAGCCCCTTTGCGAGGGGAGATACGCAGTATTTT; size: many; V: TRBV11-2; J: TRBJ2-3; D: -
CDR3: CASMGLAGGRQYF; DNA: TGTGCCAGCATGGGACTAGCGGGGGGCCGGCAGTACTTC; size: medium-sized; V: TRBV2; J: TRBJ2-7; D: TRBD2
CDR3: CASSTQWDRRETQYF; DNA: TGTGCCAGCAGCACTCAATGGGACAGGAGGGAGACCCAGTACTTC; size: many; V: TRBV7-9; J: TRBJ2-5; D: TRBD1
CDR3: CASFRGQGAPYEQYF; DNA: TGTGCCAGCTTCCGAGGACAGGGTGCTCCCTACGAGCAGTACTTC; size: few; V: TRBV2; J: TRBJ2-7; D: TRBD1
CDR3: CASSPYRTENTEAFF; DNA: TGTGCCAGCTCACCATATAGGACCGAGAACACTGAAGCTTTCTTT; size: many; V: TRBV18; J: TRBJ1-1; D: -
CDR3: CASSPGPRNTEAFF; DNA: TGTGCCAGCAGTCCCGGCCCTCGAAACACTGAAGCTTTCTTT; size: -; V: TRBV6-2/TRBV6-3; J: TRBJ1-1; D: -
CDR3: CSGTGASETQYF; DNA: TGCAGCGGCACAGGGGCCTCGGAGACCCAGTACTTC; size: many; V: TRBV29-1; J: TRBJ2-5; D: TRBD1
CDR3: CSARDTGTSRGEQYF; DNA: TGCAGTGCTAGAGATACCGGGACTAGCCGGGGCGAGCAGTACTTC; size: many; V: TRBV20-1; J: TRBJ2-7; D: TRBD2
CDR3: CASRTDQETQYF; DNA: TGTGCCAGCCGGACAGACCAAGAGACCCAGTACTTC; size: many; V: TRBV2; J: TRBJ2-5; D: -
CDR3: CASSLAGQVNAEQYF; DNA: TGTGCCAGCAGCTTAGCTGGACAGGTGAACGCCGAGCAGTACTTC; size: once; V: TRBV7-6; J: TRBJ2-7; D: TRBD1
CDR3: CAPMGDTGELFF; DNA: TGTGCCCCGATGGGGGACACCGGGGAGCTGTTTTTT; size: many; V: TRBV2; J: TRBJ2-2; D: -
CDR3: CAGSEAGDRPNYGYTF; DNA: TGTGCCGGCAGTGAAGCCGGGGACAGGCCTAACTATGGCTACACCTTC; size: few; V: TRBV6-1; J: TRBJ1-2; D: TRBD1
CDR3: CASSRDREAGELFF; DNA: TGTGCCAGCAGCCGGGACAGGGAGGCCGGGGAGCTGTTTTTT; size: many; V: TRBV27; J: TRBJ2-2; D: TRBD1